What follows are 19 T cell receptor beta chains derived from one specimen sequenced in a study of shared clonotypes between healthy human individuals. Profiling relied on immunoSEQ multiplex PCR, and the TCRdb table lists in-frame clones only, not all of them. The data hold about 380,000 clones, with about 97% observed a single time. Sequenced input: memory CD8+ T cells sorted from blood. Described subset: CD45RO+ cells pooled with CCR7-negative TemRA cells. These receptors originate from a man aged 25 to 45 in good health.

The V call is TRBV5-5, the J call TRBJ1-5; D remains ambiguous. The germline CDR1 and CDR2 sequences are SGHKS and YYEKEE (reference sequence). The CDR3 spans 15 residues. Trimming took off 0 bases at V and 0 bases at J, with 7 bases between the two ends. CDR3 loop: CASSLAVNSNQPQHF. The CDR3 region has the DNA TGTGCCAGCAGCTTGGCAGTAAATAGCAATCAGCCCCAGCATTTT. The variable domain in full, with the rest retrieved from reference TRBV5-5 and TRBJ1-5, is DAGVTQSPTHLIKTRGQQVTLRCSPISGHKSVSWYQQVLGQGPQFIFQYYEKEERGRGNFPDRFSARQFPNYSSELNVNALLLGDSALYLCASSLAVNSNQPQHFGDGTRLSIL.

This clone was recorded once. Its ends do not fully match the called genes, so a read error is possible. DNA of the CDR3: TGTGCCAGCAGCTTAGCGATGGCATCCCCTTGGATATTT. Translated, it gives CASSLAMASPWIF. The genes are TRBV7-9 and TRBJ2-2; D gene uncertain. Looked up from germline, CDR1 is SEHNR and CDR2 is FQNEAQ (reference sequence). The CDR3 sequence is 13 residues long.

The V call is TRBV2, the J call TRBJ2-7; D perhaps matches TRBD1 (6 bases). Trimming removed 7 bases at V and 2 bases at J, with 12 bases between. The germline gives CDR1 SNHLY, CDR2 FYNNEI. This CDR3 spans 13 amino acids. For the CDR3, the DNA is TGTGCCAGCATAGTCAGGGGCGCCTACGAGCAGTACTTC. Translating gives CASIVRGAYEQYF.

V usage is TRBV21-1 and J usage is TRBJ1-3; the D call TRBD1 from the table was never checked on the DNA. TRBV21-1 is marked as a pseudogene. This CDR3 is 14 amino acids long. Here the CDR3 reads CASSKDNSGNTIYF. The CDR3 DNA sequence: TGTGCCAGCAGCAAAGACAACTCTGGAAACACCATATATTTT.

The J gene is TRBJ2-1, the V gene TRBV28; TRBD2 agrees at 8 bases. J was trimmed by 4 bases and V by 5 bases; bases with no gene match: 10. The CDR3 has 16 amino acids. CDR1 MDHEN and CDR2 SYDVKM come from the germline V gene. The CDR3 region is CASSPFSGREYNEQFF. As DNA, the CDR3 is TGTGCCAGCAGTCCATTCAGCGGGAGAGAATACAATGAGCAGTTCTTC.

This rearrangement joins TRBV5-4 to TRBJ2-6; no definite D call. The CDR3 sequence is 16 residues long. Germline CDR1 and CDR2: SGHNT and YYREEE (reference sequence). Trimming left V 2 bases short and J 2 bases short, with 11 bases between. The CDR3 DNA follows: TGTGCCAGCAGCTTATCCTTGACCCCTGGGGCCAACGTCCTGACTTTC. Translated, it gives CASSLSLTPGANVLTF.

J is TRBJ2-2 and V is TRBV7-8; D remains ambiguous. The germline V gene has CDR1 SGHVS and CDR2 FQNEAQ. The CDR3 sequence is 15 residues long. With 4 bases removed from V and 6 bases from J, the gap between germline ends came to 15 bases. The CDR3 DNA is TGTGCCAGCAGCTCTGCTAGATTCGATGCCGGGGAGCTGTTTTTT. Amino acid sequence: CASSSARFDAGELFF. Based on the CDR3 plus reference TRBV7-8 and TRBJ2-2, the full variable domain is GAGVSQSPRYKVAKRGQDVALRCDPISGHVSLFWYQQALGQGPEFLTYFQNEAQLDKSGLPSDRFFAERPEGSVSTLKIQRTQQEDSAVYLCASSSARFDAGELFFGEGSRLTVL.

This clone showed up just once. The J gene is TRBJ2-5, the V gene TRBV6-5; D is uncertain. The CDR3 is 15 residues long. Trimming took off 0 bases at V and 5 bases at J, with 13 bases between the two ends. Germline values: CDR1 MNHEY, CDR2 SVGAGI. CDR3 sequence (DNA): TGTGCCAGCAGTTACTCGTTCCCCGGTGGGGAGACCCAGTACTTC. Protein sequence: CASSYSFPGGETQYF.

The chain combines TRBV4-1 with TRBJ2-6; the D call may be TRBD1 or TRBD2 (5 bases each). With 0 bases removed from V and 0 bases from J, the gap between germline ends came to 18 bases. The CDR3 is 20 amino acids. Per germline, CDR1 MGHRA and CDR2 YSYEKL. The CDR3 sequence: CASSQEGTRNLGSGANVLTF. Written as DNA, the CDR3 is TGCGCCAGCAGCCAAGAAGGGACCCGGAATCTGGGCTCTGGGGCCAACGTCCTGACTTTC.

The chain uses TRBV25-1 and TRBJ1-6; no clear D gene. Trimming removed 2 bases at V and 9 bases at J, with 8 bases between. There are 13 residues in the CDR3. CDR1 and CDR2 (germline): MGHDK, SYGVNS. The chain's CDR3 is CASSESTTSPLHF. CDR3 nucleotide sequence: TGTGCCAGCAGTGAAAGTACGACTTCACCCCTCCACTTT.

The V and J genes are TRBV7-8 and TRBJ2-5; D remains unclear. CDR3 length: 10 amino acids. The V end lost 5 bases, the J end lost 5 bases, and 3 bases lay between the germline ends. The germline gives CDR1 SGHVS, CDR2 FQNEAQ. Here the CDR3 reads CASSVETQYF. In DNA, the CDR3 is TGTGCCAGCAGCGTGGAGACCCAGTACTTC.

V gene TRBV7-9 combines with J gene TRBJ2-3; a possible D gene is TRBD2 (6 bases). The CDR3 consists of 17 residues. Germline V CDR1 and CDR2: SEHNR, FQNEAQ (reference sequence). Trimming removed 1 base from V and 4 bases from J, with 18 bases in between. CDR3 coding DNA: TGTGCCAGCAGCTTAGTTCTAACGGAGGGGCGGCCAGATACGCAGTATTTT. As protein: CASSLVLTEGRPDTQYF. The variable domain in full, with the rest retrieved from reference TRBV7-9 and TRBJ2-3, is DTGVSQNPRHKITKRGQNVTFRCDPISEHNRLYWYRQTLGQGPEFLTYFQNEAQLEKSRLLSDRFSAERPKGSFSTLEIQRTEQGDSAMYLCASSLVLTEGRPDTQYFGPGTRLTVL.

The chain has TRBV7-2 and TRBJ2-1; D remains unclear. The CDR3 is 15 residues long. V dropped 1 base and J dropped 0 bases, with 7 bases sitting between them. CDR1 and CDR2 (germline): SGHTA, FQGNSA. CDR3: CASSLGGPSYNEQFF. The CDR3 nucleotides are TGTGCCAGCAGCTTAGGAGGACCCTCCTACAATGAGCAGTTCTTC.

Worth noting for this clone: The junction departs from germline at one end; a sequencing error may be responsible. The V gene is TRBV6-5, the J gene TRBJ2-7; 8 nucleotides match TRBD2. The CDR3 is made up of 13 amino acids. Germline V gene sequence: CDR1 MNHEY, CDR2 SVGAGI. The CDR3 here is CASSPRLANERYF. In DNA, the CDR3 is TGTGCCAGCAGCCCCAGACTAGCGAATGAGCGGTACTTC.

This chain links TRBV28 with TRBJ1-1; D unresolved. V lost 2 bases to trimming and J lost 1 base, with 14 bases between them. CDR1 and CDR2 (germline): MDHEN, SYDVKM. This CDR3 has 16 amino acids. The CDR3 nucleotides are TGTGCCAGCAGTTTACCCATACTCACATCGAACACTGAAGCTTTCTTT. It yields the protein CASSLPILTSNTEAFF.

V is TRBV19 and J is TRBJ1-2; D not resolved. The germline CDR1 and CDR2 sequences are LNHDA and SQIVND (reference sequence). This CDR3 contains 12 residues. V gave up 5 bases and J gave up 2 bases, with 6 bases separating them. For the CDR3, the DNA is TGTGCCAGTAGTGGACGGAACTATGGCTACACCTTC. This codes for CASSGRNYGYTF.

The chain combines TRBV19 with TRBJ2-2; perhaps TRBD1 as D (6 bases). Germline V CDR1 and CDR2: LNHDA, SQIVND (reference sequence). V lost 3 bases to trimming and J lost 1 base, with 6 bases between them. There are 14 residues in the CDR3. The CDR3 DNA sequence: TGTGCCAGTAGTATGGGACAGAACACCGGGGAGCTGTTTTTT. Translated: CASSMGQNTGELFF.

CDR3 residues: CASSLVGPGQGSYNEQFF. The CDR3 DNA reads as TGTGCCAGCAGCTTAGTGGGGCCGGGACAGGGTTCCTACAATGAGCAGTTCTTC. The chain has TRBV7-9 and TRBJ2-1; 9 bases line up with TRBD1. The CDR3 consists of 18 residues. Per germline, CDR1 SEHNR and CDR2 FQNEAQ (reference sequence). After removal of 1 base from V and 1 base from J, the junction contained 8 bases not matched to a gene.

The chain links TRBV28 to TRBJ2-1; the D gene is possibly TRBD1 (6 bases). The ends were cut back, 6 bases at V and 8 bases at J, with 20 bases in the middle. The CDR3 has 15 residues. Germline-derived CDR1 and CDR2 are MDHEN and SYDVKM. DNA of the CDR3: TGTGCCAGCAGCATAGGGGGAGTTGGGGTTGATGAGCAGTTCTTC. Translating it yields CASSIGGVGVDEQFF.